The 32 T cell receptor beta chains below come from one sample, sequenced in a study of cytomegalovirus exposure and HLA in healthy donors. Assay used: immunoSEQ multiplex PCR; TCRdb lists only in-frame clones, some missing. Of 130,000 to 150,000 clones in the sample, roughly 87% were seen once. Sequencing used PBMCs. These receptor sequences come from a man between 18 and 29 years old in good health and CMV-seropositive.

V usage is TRBV4-2 and J usage is TRBJ1-4; 8 bases fit TRBD1. This CDR3 is 16 amino acids long. CDR1 LGHNA and CDR2 YNFKEQ come from the germline V gene. With 3 bases clipped from V and 7 bases from J, the junction kept 10 bases outside the gene matches. The CDR3 here is CASSQGPGGAGEKLFF. In nucleotides, the CDR3 is TGTGCCAGCAGCCAGGGCCCAGGGGGCGCGGGTGAAAAACTGTTTTTT.

The chain carries TRBV30 and TRBJ2-3; a weak D match, TRBD2 (6 bases). V dropped 0 bases and J dropped 7 bases, with 11 bases sitting between them. Germline V gene data show CDR1 as GTSNPN and CDR2 as SVGIG (reference sequence). CDR3 length: 13 residues. CDR3 residues: CAWSVRRGHTQYF. CDR3 nucleotide sequence: TGTGCCTGGAGTGTTCGGAGGGGACATACGCAGTATTTT. The full variable domain, its missing parts supplied by reference TRBV30 and TRBJ2-3, is SQTIHQWPATLVQPVGSPLSLECTVEGTSNPNLYWYRQAAGRGLQLLFYSVGIGQISSEVPQNLSASRPQDRQFILSSKKLLLSDSGFYLCAWSVRRGHTQYFGPGTRLTVL.

The rearrangement uses TRBV6-1 and TRBJ2-3; D uncertain. From germline, CDR1 is MNHNS and CDR2 SASEGT. V was cut by 1 base and J by 1 base, with 9 bases left in between. The CDR3 sequence is 15 residues long. The CDR3 region has the DNA TGTGCCAGCAGTGAAGGCGCGTACCGCACAGATACGCAGTATTTT. Translation gives CASSEGAYRTDTQYF.

The genes are TRBV9 and TRBJ2-2; TRBD1 aligns across 7 bases. The CDR3 is made up of 16 amino acids. The trim removed 4 bases at V and 0 bases at J, leaving 6 bases unmatched. The germline CDR1 and CDR2 sequences are SGDLS and YYNGEE. The CDR3 is CASSYSGTANTGELFF. CDR3 DNA: TGTGCCAGCAGCTATAGTGGGACAGCGAACACCGGGGAGCTGTTTTTT. Combining the CDR3 with reference TRBV9 and TRBJ2-2 gives the whole variable domain DSGVTQTPKHLITATGQRVTLRCSPRSGDLSVYWYQQSLDQGLQFLIQYYNGEERAKGNILERFSAQQFPDLHSELNLSSLELGDSALYFCASSYSGTANTGELFFGEGSRLTVL.

V gene TRBV29-1 combines with J gene TRBJ1-1; 8 nucleotides agree with TRBD1. Looked up from germline, CDR1 is SQVTM and CDR2 is ANQGSEA. The CDR3 runs 15 residues. V lost 7 bases to trimming and J lost 1 base; unmatched junction nucleotides: 11. The chain's CDR3 is CSAVDRGNRNTEAFF. As DNA, the CDR3 is TGCAGCGCCGTCGACAGGGGAAACAGGAACACTGAAGCTTTCTTT.

V and J are TRBV12-5 and TRBJ2-5, with D maybe TRBD2 (5 bases). Germline assignment: CDR1 LGHNT and CDR2 FRNRAP. The ends were cut back, 5 bases at V and 4 bases at J, with 11 bases in the middle. CDR3 length: 13 amino acids. The CDR3 region is CASGPGRRETQYF. The CDR3 coding sequence is TGTGCTAGTGGTCCTGGGAGAAGAGAGACCCAGTACTTC. Complete variable domain (other parts from reference TRBV12-5 and TRBJ2-5): DARVTQTPRHKVTEMGQEVTMRCQPILGHNTVFWYRQTMMQGLELLAYFRNRAPLDDSGMPKDRFSAEMPDATLATLKIQPSEPRDSAVYFCASGPGRRETQYFGPGTRLLVL.

This clone was found once. The chain joins TRBV5-1 to TRBJ1-4; a possible D gene is TRBD1 (6 bases). Trimming removed 6 bases at V and 5 bases at J, with 17 bases between. This CDR3 has 15 residues. Germline CDR1 is SGHRS and CDR2 is YFSETQ. CDR3: CASTPTGQGNEKLFF. DNA of the CDR3: TGCGCCAGCACTCCGACAGGCCAGGGAAATGAAAAACTGTTTTTT.

V is TRBV11-2 and J is TRBJ1-2; weak D call: TRBD1 (5 bases). This CDR3 has 14 residues. Trimming took off 1 base at V and 4 bases at J, with 10 bases between the two ends. Germline assignment: CDR1 SGHAT and CDR2 FQNNGV. The CDR3 region is CASSLGPGAYGYTF. DNA for the CDR3: TGTGCCAGCAGCTTAGGGCCTGGGGCCTATGGCTACACCTTC.

The chain carries TRBV14 and TRBJ2-3, with TRBD2 matching over 9 bases. The CDR3 covers 16 residues. Germline V lookup: CDR1 SGHDN, CDR2 FVKESK. V lost 0 bases, J lost 5 bases, and 6 bases stayed unmatched. CDR3 sequence (DNA): TGTGCCAGCAGCCAAGACTCGCGGGAGGGAGGAGATACGCAGTATTTT. Translating it yields CASSQDSREGGDTQYF. Full variable domain (missing parts from reference TRBV14 and TRBJ2-3): EAGVTQFPSHSVIEKGQTVTLRCDPISGHDNLYWYRRVMGKEIKFLLHFVKESKQDESGMPNNRFLAERTGGTYSTLKVQPAELEDSGVYFCASSQDSREGGDTQYFGPGTRLTVL.

About this clone: At one of its ends the junction is not consistent with the germline gene, which may arise from a read error. The chain carries TRBV29-1 and TRBJ2-1; no reliable D call. This CDR3 contains 11 residues. Germline V gene lookup returns CDR1 SQVTM and CDR2 ANQGSEA. The CDR3 coding sequence is TGCAGCGTTACCTTCTACGATGAGCAGTTCTTC. Translated: CSVTFYDEQFF.

The genes are TRBV9 and TRBJ2-1, with 10 positions matching TRBD1. This CDR3 contains 13 residues. The germline CDR1 and CDR2 sequences are SGDLS and YYNGEE. V trimming: 3 bases; J trimming: 7 bases; junction bases outside the gene matches: 1. CDR3 sequence (DNA): TGTGCCAGCAGCGGACAGGGGGCTAATGAGCAGTTCTTC. This codes for CASSGQGANEQFF. Filled out from reference TRBV9 and TRBJ2-1, the complete variable domain reads DSGVTQTPKHLITATGQRVTLRCSPRSGDLSVYWYQQSLDQGLQFLIQYYNGEERAKGNILERFSAQQFPDLHSELNLSSLELGDSALYFCASSGQGANEQFFGPGTRLTVL.

The genes are TRBV4-3 and TRBJ1-2; no definite D call. The length of the CDR3 is 11 residues. V lost 5 bases and J 4 bases, leaving 5 bases between the germline ends. Germline CDR1 is LGHNA and CDR2 is YSLEER. CDR3 residues: CASSTGYGYTF. The CDR3 DNA follows: TGCGCCAGCAGCACGGGCTATGGCTACACCTTC.

This chain links TRBV29-1 with TRBJ2-1, with unresolved D. The CDR3 is 11 residues long. V lost 5 bases and J lost 6, with 8 bases in between. The V gene's germline CDR1 is SQVTM and CDR2 ANQGSEA. In DNA, the CDR3 is TGCAGCGTTAACCTATTCAATGAGCAGTTCTTC. The encoded protein is CSVNLFNEQFF.

The chain couples TRBV5-1 to TRBJ2-2; possible D gene TRBD2, 5 bases. There are 15 residues in the CDR3. Trimming stripped 0 bases from V and 5 bases from J, with 11 bases between. The germline V gene encodes CDR1 SGHRS and CDR2 YFSETQ. For the CDR3, the DNA is TGCGCCAGCAGCTTGGTACTAGAAAGGACCGGGGAGCTGTTTTTT. Translated: CASSLVLERTGELFF.

In this sample, this clone turned up once. The rearrangement links TRBV27 to TRBJ2-7; 7 bases are shared with TRBD1. This CDR3 region has 14 residues. Germline-derived CDR1 and CDR2 are MNHEY and SMNVEV (reference sequence). Trimming at V came to 8 bases and at J to 0 bases, leaving 7 bases not matched to a gene. CDR3 region: CASARDRVSYEQYF. The CDR3 nucleotides are TGTGCCAGCGCCCGGGACAGAGTCTCCTACGAGCAGTACTTC.

This clone was counted a few times. This chain joins TRBV30 and TRBJ1-2; 7 nucleotides agree with TRBD1. The J segment lost 8 bases and the V segment lost 0 bases, leaving 6 bases of the junction unmatched. This CDR3 has 13 residues. Per germline, CDR1 GTSNPN and CDR2 SVGIG (reference sequence). The CDR3 nucleotides read TGTGCCTGGAGTGTCCGACAGGGTCTAGGCTACACCTTC. Protein sequence: CAWSVRQGLGYTF.

This chain uses TRBV13 with TRBJ2-4, with D maybe TRBD2 (6 bases). Germline loops: CDR1 PRHDT, CDR2 FYEKMQ (reference sequence). This CDR3 has 16 amino acids. V shed 1 base and J shed 0 bases, with 10 bases lying between them. CDR3: CASSLAGTLAKNIQYF. In DNA form, the CDR3 reads TGTGCCAGCAGCTTAGCGGGGACTTTAGCCAAAAACATTCAGTACTTC.

The chain carries TRBV4-2 and TRBJ1-3; possible D gene TRBD1, 5 bases. CDR1 is LGHNA and CDR2 is YNFKEQ in the germline V gene. V lost 2 bases and J 0 bases, leaving 14 bases between the germline ends. There are 17 residues in the CDR3. The CDR3 region is CASSQWAPGFSGNTIYF. DNA for the CDR3: TGTGCCAGCAGCCAATGGGCACCAGGGTTCTCTGGAAACACCATATATTTT.

This clone was detected a few times. The chain links TRBV19 to TRBJ1-5; D is undetermined. This CDR3 has 15 amino acids. Between the trimmed V and J ends, which lost 3 bases and 9 bases, there was a span of 18 bases. Germline lookup yields CDR1 LNHDA and CDR2 SQIVND (reference sequence). As DNA, the CDR3 is TGTGCCAGTAGTATTCTTACAGACCCAGGCTCGCCCCAGCATTTT. Protein: CASSILTDPGSPQHF.

This clone was picked up many times. The CDR3 region has the DNA TGTGCCAGCAACACCTTGACAGGGCAGAATGAAAAACTGTTTTTT. This translates into CASNTLTGQNEKLFF. V gene TRBV6-1 combines with J gene TRBJ1-4, with 7 bases aligning to TRBD1. The V and J ends lost 7 bases and 5 bases, in that order; junction bases with no gene match: 10. CDR1 MNHNS and CDR2 SASEGT come from the germline V gene. The length of the CDR3 is 15 residues.

The chain employs TRBV2 and TRBJ1-4; D ambiguous. Germline lookup yields CDR1 SNHLY and CDR2 FYNNEI. This CDR3 spans 12 amino acids. V lost 10 bases and J 7 bases, leaving 13 bases between the germline ends. The DNA of the CDR3 is TGTGCCACCCGGGGAACAATTGAAAAACTGTTTTTT. Protein sequence: CATRGTIEKLFF.

The J gene is TRBJ1-4, the V gene TRBV19; D gene ambiguous. Per germline, CDR1 LNHDA and CDR2 SQIVND (reference sequence). CDR3 length: 11 amino acids. Trimming took 2 bases from V and 11 from J, leaving 6 bases between them. The CDR3 reads CASSIRGKLFF. The CDR3 bases are TGTGCCAGTAGTATACGAGGGAAACTGTTTTTT.

This chain links TRBV6-1 with TRBJ1-4; maybe TRBD1 (5 bases). Trimming cost V 4 bases and J 8 bases, with 11 bases left between them. This CDR3 has 13 amino acids. Germline CDR1 and CDR2: MNHNS and SASEGT. The CDR3 bases are TGTGCCAGCAGTGCGACAGTTGGGGAAAAACTGTTTTTT. Its protein is CASSATVGEKLFF.

The V and J genes are TRBV27 and TRBJ1-2; a weak D match, TRBD1 (6 bases). Germline assignment: CDR1 MNHEY and CDR2 SMNVEV (reference sequence). The CDR3 consists of 14 residues. Trimming removed 0 bases at V and 8 bases at J, with 13 bases between. The CDR3 bases are TGTGCCAGCAGTTTATCGAGGGGGGGTTACGGCTACACCTTC. This gives the protein CASSLSRGGYGYTF.

The CDR3 is CASSLGAREGTEAFF. As DNA, the CDR3 is TGTGCCAGCAGCTTAGGTGCCAGGGAGGGCACTGAAGCTTTCTTT. The V call is TRBV7-9, the J call TRBJ1-1; possibly TRBD1 for D (5 bases). The CDR3 is made up of 15 amino acids. Germline lookup yields CDR1 SEHNR and CDR2 FQNEAQ (reference sequence). The V gene lost 1 base and the J gene lost 4 bases, with 13 bases spanning the gap.

V is TRBV5-4 and J is TRBJ1-5; unclear D gene. Germline CDR1 is SGHNT and CDR2 is YYREEE (reference sequence). Trimming left V 4 bases short and J 5 bases short, with 10 bases between. CDR3 length: 13 amino acids. CDR3: CASSEDSDQPQHF. As DNA, the CDR3 is TGTGCCAGCAGCGAGGACTCCGATCAGCCCCAGCATTTT.

The chain joins TRBV6-1 to TRBJ2-3, with D possibly matching TRBD1 (6 bases). CDR1 is MNHNS, CDR2 SASEGT, per germline. This CDR3 has 15 residues. V was cut by 0 bases and J by 5 bases, with 12 bases left in between. The CDR3 loop is CASSEATGTQDTQYF. In DNA form, the CDR3 reads TGTGCCAGCAGTGAAGCAACAGGGACCCAAGATACGCAGTATTTT.

This clone was seen just once. The chain employs TRBV7-2 and TRBJ2-1, with D perhaps TRBD2 (6 bases). This CDR3 is built from 13 residues. Per germline, CDR1 SGHTA and CDR2 FQGNSA. Trimming pared 5 bases from V and 9 bases from J, leaving 14 bases between. This chain's CDR3 is CASSPGGLGEQFF. The CDR3 DNA sequence: TGTGCCAGCAGCCCTGGAGGGCTGGGTGAGCAGTTCTTC.

The chain has TRBV1 and TRBJ1-2; the table's D call, TRBD1, was not checked against the DNA. TRBV1 is annotated as a pseudogene. The CDR3 runs to 10 residues. CDR3 nucleotide sequence: TGCACCACCGACAGCTATGGCTACACCTTC. This gives the protein CTTDSYGYTF.

In its sample, this clone was seen a few times. The chain combines TRBV30 with TRBJ1-1, with D unclear. Germline assignment: CDR1 GTSNPN and CDR2 SVGIG (reference sequence). V gave up 3 bases and J gave up 1 base, with 6 bases separating them. The CDR3 spans 12 residues. The CDR3 here is CAWSEGNTEAFF. In DNA form, the CDR3 reads TGTGCCTGGAGCGAGGGGAACACTGAAGCTTTCTTT.

The chain recombines TRBV14 with TRBJ1-1; 8 bases fit TRBD1. The CDR3 consists of 15 residues. From germline, CDR1 is SGHDN and CDR2 FVKESK. Germline trimming cut 4 bases from V and 1 base from J; bases unmatched to any gene: 5. CDR3 protein: CASSLRQGRNTEAFF. CDR3 sequence (DNA): TGTGCCAGCAGCCTCCGACAGGGGAGGAACACTGAAGCTTTCTTT.

This rearrangement joins TRBV4-1 to TRBJ1-1, with 7 bases aligning to TRBD1. The V gene end was trimmed by 0 bases and the J gene end by 0 bases; junction bases not matched to a gene: 10. The length of the CDR3 is 18 residues. Germline assignment: CDR1 MGHRA and CDR2 YSYEKL. The CDR3 spells CASSQDARRGRMNTEAFF. The CDR3 nucleotides are TGCGCCAGCAGCCAAGATGCAAGGAGGGGGCGCATGAACACTGAAGCTTTCTTT.